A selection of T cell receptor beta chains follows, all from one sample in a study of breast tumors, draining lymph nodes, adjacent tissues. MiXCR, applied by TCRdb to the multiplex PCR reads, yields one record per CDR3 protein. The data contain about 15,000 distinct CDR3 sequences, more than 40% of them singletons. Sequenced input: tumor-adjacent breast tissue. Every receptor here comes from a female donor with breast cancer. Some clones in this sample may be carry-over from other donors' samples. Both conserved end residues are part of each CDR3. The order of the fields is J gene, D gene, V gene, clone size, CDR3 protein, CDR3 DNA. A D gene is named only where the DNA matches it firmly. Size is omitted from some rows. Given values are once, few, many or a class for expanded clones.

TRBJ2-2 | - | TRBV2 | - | CASSEALANTGELFF | TGTGCCAGCAGTGAAGCGCTGGCGAACACCGGGGAGCTGTTTTTT
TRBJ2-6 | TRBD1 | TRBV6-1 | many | CASTSLLDRGSSGANVLTF | TGTGCCAGCACCTCTTTACTGGACAGGGGATCATCTGGGGCCAACGTCCTGACTTTC
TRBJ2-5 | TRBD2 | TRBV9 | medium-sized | CASSVDGAGEKETQYF | TGTGCCAGCAGCGTAGATGGGGCGGGAGAAAAAGAGACCCAGTACTTC
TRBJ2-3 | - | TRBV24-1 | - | CATSDSEDSTDTQYF | TGTGCCACCAGTGACAGTGAAGATAGCACAGATACGCAGTATTTT
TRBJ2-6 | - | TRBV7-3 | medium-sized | CASSLSSTGANVLTF | TGTGCCAGCAGCTTGTCTAGCACTGGGGCCAACGTCCTGACTTTC
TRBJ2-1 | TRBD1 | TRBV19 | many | CASSPGTAIIKNNEQFF | TGTGCCAGTAGTCCCGGGACAGCGATTATTAAGAACAATGAGCAGTTCTTC
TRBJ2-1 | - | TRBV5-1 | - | CASSSLPSNLPTPYSEQFF | TGCGCCAGCAGCTCCCTACCATCTAACCTACCTACCCCCTACAGTGAGCAGTTCTTC
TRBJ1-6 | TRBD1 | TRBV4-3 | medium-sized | CASSQARQGTLPLHF | TGCGCCAGCAGCCAAGCGAGACAGGGTACGCTTCCCCTCCACTTT
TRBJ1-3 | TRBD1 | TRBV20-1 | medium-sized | CSARAGTGVSGNTIYF | TGCAGTGCTAGAGCCGGGACAGGGGTCTCTGGAAACACCATATATTTT
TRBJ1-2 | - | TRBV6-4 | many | CASSHSGFPLAGYTF | TGTGCCAGCAGTCACTCGGGATTCCCCCTCGCTGGCTACACCTTC
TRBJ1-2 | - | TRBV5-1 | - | CASSFGRDYGYTF | TGCGCCAGCAGCTTCGGCAGGGATTATGGCTACACCTTC
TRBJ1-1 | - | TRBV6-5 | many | CASSRQTDYTEAFF | TGTGCCAGCAGTCGACAAACGGATTATACTGAAGCTTTCTTT
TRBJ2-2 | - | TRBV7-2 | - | CASSQGVNTGELFF | TGTGCCAGCAGCCAAGGGGTAAACACCGGGGAGCTGTTTTTT
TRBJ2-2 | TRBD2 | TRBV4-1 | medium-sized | CASSQDRLAGETGELFF | TGCGCCAGCAGCCAAGATCGGCTAGCGGGAGAGACCGGGGAGCTGTTTTTT
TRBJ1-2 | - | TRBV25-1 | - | CARISSCSLTSTGYGYTF | TGTGCCAGGATCTCGTCCTGTTCGCTTACTTCAACGGGCTATGGCTACACCTTC
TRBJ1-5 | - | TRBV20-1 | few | CSARSANQPQHF | TGCAGTGCTAGGTCAGCTAATCAGCCCCAGCATTTT
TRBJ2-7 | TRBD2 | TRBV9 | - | CASSASGLGFFGQYF | TGTGCCAGCAGCGCGTCGGGACTAGGCTTCTTCGGGCAGTACTTC
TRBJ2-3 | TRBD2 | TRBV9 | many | CASSVGGGGTDTQYF | TGTGCCAGCAGCGTAGGCGGGGGGGGGACAGATACGCAGTATTTT
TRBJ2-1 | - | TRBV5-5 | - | CASSFQAGSYNEQFF | TGTGCCAGCAGCTTTCAGGCAGGCTCCTACAATGAGCAGTTCTTC
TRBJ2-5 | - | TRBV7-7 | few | CASSYNFGETLYF | TGTGCTAGCAGCTATAATTTCGGGGAGACCCTGTACTTC
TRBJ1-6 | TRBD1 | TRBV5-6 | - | CASSGGKQGLNSPLHF | TGTGCCAGCAGCGGGGGGAAACAGGGGTTAAATTCACCCCTCCACTTT
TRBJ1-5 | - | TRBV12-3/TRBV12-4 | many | CASSLESGRDQPQHF | TGTGCCAGCAGTTTAGAGTCAGGAAGGGATCAGCCCCAGCATTTT
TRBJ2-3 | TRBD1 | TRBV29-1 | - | CATGQVQDTQYF | TGCGCGACGGGACAGGTCCAAGATACGCAGTATTTT
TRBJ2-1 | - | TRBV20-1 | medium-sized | CSARSQVGDSYNEQFF | TGCAGTGCTAGAAGCCAGGTGGGGGACTCCTACAATGAGCAGTTCTTC
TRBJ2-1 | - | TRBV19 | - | CASSIFYEQFF | TGTGCCAGTAGTATTTTCTATGAGCAGTTCTTC
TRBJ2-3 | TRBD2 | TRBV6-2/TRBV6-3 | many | CASSPPSGGFTDTQYF | TGTGCCAGCAGTCCCCCTAGCGGGGGGTTCACAGATACGCAGTATTTT
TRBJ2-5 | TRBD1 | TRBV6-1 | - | CASSTDREETQYF | TGTGCCAGCAGTACCGACAGGGAAGAGACCCAGTACTTC
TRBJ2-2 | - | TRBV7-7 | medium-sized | CASSLAWDTGELFF | TGTGCTAGCAGCTTAGCGTGGGACACCGGGGAGCTGTTTTTT
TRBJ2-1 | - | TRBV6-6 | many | CASSHSRGSSYNEQFF | TGTGCCAGCAGTCACTCGAGGGGGAGCTCCTACAATGAGCAGTTCTTC
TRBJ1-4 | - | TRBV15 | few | CATSSGTATNEKLFF | TGTGCCACCAGCAGTGGGACGGCAACTAATGAAAAACTGTTTTTT
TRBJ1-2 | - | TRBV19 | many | CASSMSAGSGGYTF | TGTGCCAGTAGTATGTCGGCAGGGTCGGGAGGCTACACCTTC
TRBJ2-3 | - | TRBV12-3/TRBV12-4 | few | CARSPQRLGYTDTQYF | TGTGCCAGGAGCCCCCAACGGCTAGGATACACAGATACGCAGTATTTT
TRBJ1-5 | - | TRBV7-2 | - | CASSLLVYSNQLQHF | TGTGCCAGCAGCTTGTTGGTCTATAGCAACCAGCTCCAGCATTTT
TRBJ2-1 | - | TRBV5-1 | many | CASSKDSTYNEQFF | TGCGCCAGCAGCAAGGACTCGACCTACAATGAGCAGTTCTTC
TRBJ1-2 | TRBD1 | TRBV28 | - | CASRPTGGSFYGYTF | TGTGCCAGCAGACCGACAGGGGGAAGTTTTTATGGCTACACCTTC
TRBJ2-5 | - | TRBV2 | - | CASRRPTETQYF | TGTGCCAGCAGACGGCCAACGGAGACCCAGTACTTC
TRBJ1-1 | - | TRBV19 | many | CATKGSTEAFF | TGTGCCACCAAGGGGTCCACTGAAGCTTTCTTT
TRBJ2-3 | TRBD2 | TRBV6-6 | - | CAGAGRGTDTQYF | TGTGCCGGGGCCGGGAGGGGGACAGATACGCAGTATTTT
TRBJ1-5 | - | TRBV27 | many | CASSLLGSNQPQHF | TGTGCCAGCAGTTTATTAGGCTCCAATCAGCCCCAGCATTTT
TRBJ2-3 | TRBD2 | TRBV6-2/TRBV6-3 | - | CASSYSNRAGLGDTQYF | TGTGCCAGCAGTTACTCGAATCGAGCGGGGCTGGGGGATACGCAGTATTTT
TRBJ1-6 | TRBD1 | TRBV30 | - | CAWSDRGSYNSPLHF | TGTGCCTGGAGTGACAGGGGCTCCTATAATTCACCCCTCCACTTT
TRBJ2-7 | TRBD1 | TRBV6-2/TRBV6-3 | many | CASSTNRDSSYEQYF | TGTGCCAGCAGTACGAACCGGGACAGCTCCTACGAGCAGTACTTC
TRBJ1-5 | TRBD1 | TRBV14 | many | CASSQDRGLPQHF | TGTGCCAGCAGCCAAGACAGGGGGTTGCCCCAGCATTTT
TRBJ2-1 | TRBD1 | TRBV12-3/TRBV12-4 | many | CATQTGSSYNEQFF | TGTGCCACTCAGACAGGGAGCTCCTACAATGAGCAGTTCTTC
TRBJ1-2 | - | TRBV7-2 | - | CASILGGGEQGNYGYTF | TGTGCCAGCATCCTGGGGGGTGGCGAACAGGGTAACTATGGCTACACCTTC
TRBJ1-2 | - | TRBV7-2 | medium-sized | CASSPQTGSRNGYPF | TGTGCCAGCAGCCCTCAAACAGGATCGCGAAATGGCTACCCCTTC
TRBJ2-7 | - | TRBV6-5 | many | CASSHGQGGYEQYF | TGTGCCAGCAGTCACGGACAGGGAGGGTACGAGCAGTACTTC
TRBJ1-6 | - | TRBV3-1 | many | CASSRGQVGSPLHF | TGTGCCAGCAGCCGGGGGCAGGTGGGGTCACCCCTCCACTTT
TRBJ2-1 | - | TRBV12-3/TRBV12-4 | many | CASSFTPPSSVAYNEQFF | TGTGCCAGCAGTTTCACCCCGCCGAGTAGCGTAGCCTACAATGAGCAGTTCTTC
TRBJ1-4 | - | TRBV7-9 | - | CASSLVSDGGNEKLFF | TGTGCCAGCAGCTTAGTATCGGACGGGGGGAATGAAAAACTGTTTTTT
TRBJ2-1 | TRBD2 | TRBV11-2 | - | CASSFGTSGGRYNEQFF | TGTGCCAGCAGCTTTGGGACTAGCGGGGGCCGCTACAATGAGCAGTTCTTC
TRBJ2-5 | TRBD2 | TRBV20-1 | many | CSARDYPTSGGAFGTQYF | TGCAGTGCTAGAGATTACCCTACTAGCGGGGGGGCATTCGGGACCCAGTACTTC